These 23 T cell receptor beta chains were all obtained from the same sample, sequenced in a study of blood T cell repertoires in COVID-19. TCRdb's copy holds only in-frame clones and misses some; the assay was immunoSEQ multiplex PCR. Of some 90,000 clones in the sample, about 70% were seen once. The sequencing input was peripheral blood. The receptors were gathered from a woman aged 55-75 years in a cohort sampled during active or convalescent COVID-19.

This clone occurred a few times. This sequence joins TRBV3-1 (or the pseudogene TRBV3-2) and TRBJ2-7; D is uncertain. The CDR3 runs 15 residues. CDR1 and CDR2 (germline): LGHDT, YNNKEL (reference sequence). V was shortened by 0 bases and J by 4 bases, with 13 bases between the two germline ends. The CDR3 loop is CASSQDPWSQYEQYF. The CDR3 nucleotides read TGTGCCAGCAGCCAAGATCCCTGGTCGCAGTACGAGCAGTACTTC.

This clone was observed a single time. V usage is TRBV5-4 and J usage is TRBJ1-2; the match to TRBD1 covers 8 bases. Germline-derived CDR1 and CDR2 are SGHNT and YYREEE (reference sequence). Trimming removed 4 bases from V and 6 bases from J; junction bases left unmatched: 8. The CDR3 is 14 amino acids. The CDR3 sequence: CASSTGDRRNGYTF. The CDR3 region has the DNA TGTGCCAGCAGCACCGGGGACAGGAGGAATGGCTACACCTTC.

The rearrangement links TRBV11-2 to TRBJ2-7; D not resolved. Germline V gene data show CDR1 as SGHAT and CDR2 as FQNNGV. CDR3 length equals 12 residues. V was cut by 5 bases and J by 4 bases, with 9 bases left in between. CDR3 sequence: CASSMSRYEQYF. The CDR3 nucleotides are TGTGCCAGCAGCATGAGCCGGTACGAGCAGTACTTC.

The chain links TRBV5-1 to TRBJ2-2; 9 bases match TRBD1. The CDR3 is 16 residues long. Trimming at V came to 7 bases and at J to 1 base, leaving 8 bases not matched to a gene. Germline CDR1 and CDR2: SGHRS and YFSETQ. The CDR3 reads CASARTGGRNTGELFF. In DNA, the CDR3 is TGCGCCAGCGCGCGAACAGGGGGCAGGAACACCGGGGAGCTGTTTTTT.

V and J are TRBV2 and TRBJ2-3; 7 bases align to TRBD1. V gave up 5 bases and J gave up 5 bases; unmatched junction bases: 10. Germline loops: CDR1 SNHLY, CDR2 FYNNEI. This CDR3 comprises 15 residues. The DNA for the CDR3 is TGTGCCAGCAGTCCCGACAGGGTGAGAAAAGATACGCAGTATTTT. Its translation is CASSPDRVRKDTQYF.

This chain links TRBV7-2 with TRBJ2-7; D might be TRBD2 (5 bases). Deletions cut 3 bases from V and 7 bases from J, with 16 bases between. The germline gives CDR1 SGHTA, CDR2 FQGNSA. CDR3 length: 14 residues. CDR3 sequence reads: CASSLAVGKEEQYF. The CDR3 nucleotides are TGTGCCAGCAGCTTGGCGGTCGGGAAGGAAGAGCAGTACTTC.

J is TRBJ2-2 and V is TRBV11-2; TRBD2 aligns across 10 bases. This CDR3 is built from 17 residues. The germline V gene has CDR1 SGHAT and CDR2 FQNNGV. The junction had 8 bases not matched to a gene; V was cut back by 3 bases and J by 4 bases. CDR3 sequence: CASSLGEAGGRTGELFF. CDR3 DNA sequence: TGTGCCAGCAGCTTGGGTGAAGCGGGGGGGCGCACCGGGGAGCTGTTTTTT. The full variable domain, with the rest looked up from reference TRBV11-2 and TRBJ2-2, is EAGVAQSPRYKIIEKRQSVAFWCNPISGHATLYWYQQILGQGPKLLIQFQNNGVVDDSQLPKDRFSAERLKGVDSTLKIQPAKLEDSAVYLCASSLGEAGGRTGELFFGEGSRLTVL.

The chain has TRBV19 and TRBJ1-4; D call uncertain. Germline V gene lookup returns CDR1 LNHDA and CDR2 SQIVND (reference sequence). Deletions cut 4 bases from V and 0 bases from J, with 6 bases between. This CDR3 region has 14 residues. The CDR3 DNA reads as TGTGCCAGTAGTAGACTTTCAACTAATGAAAAACTGTTTTTT. Amino acids: CASSRLSTNEKLFF.

This chain joins TRBV9 and TRBJ1-3, with 9 bases fitting TRBD1. The V and J ends lost 3 bases and 0 bases, in that order; junction bases with no gene match: 4. The CDR3 length is 16 residues. CDR1 SGDLS and CDR2 YYNGEE come from the germline V gene. The CDR3 protein is CASSARQGVSGNTIYF. The CDR3 DNA reads as TGTGCCAGCAGCGCAAGACAGGGGGTCTCTGGAAACACCATATATTTT.

This chain uses TRBV7-2 with TRBJ2-5, with 7 bases lining up with TRBD1. The CDR3 contains 15 residues. J was trimmed by 1 base and V by 5 bases; bases with no gene match: 7. Germline-derived CDR1 and CDR2 are SGHTA and FQGNSA. The CDR3 reads CASSGWDSPQETQYF. Here the CDR3 DNA reads TGTGCCAGCAGCGGCTGGGACAGCCCCCAAGAGACCCAGTACTTC.

The chain employs TRBV11-3 and TRBJ2-1; D not resolved. This CDR3 comprises 16 residues. The V end lost 5 bases, the J end lost 0 bases, and 14 bases lay between the germline ends. Germline CDR1 and CDR2: SGHNT and YENEEA. Here the CDR3 reads CASSPKTGSSYNEQFF. The CDR3, as DNA: TGTGCCAGCAGCCCCAAGACGGGTAGCTCCTACAATGAGCAGTTCTTC. The variable domain in full, with the rest retrieved from reference TRBV11-3 and TRBJ2-1, is EAGVVQSPRYKIIEKKQPVAFWCNPISGHNTLYWYLQNLGQGPELLIRYENEEAVDDSQLPKDRFSAERLKGVDSTLKIQPAELGDSAVYLCASSPKTGSSYNEQFFGPGTRLTVL.

The rearrangement links TRBV3-1 (or the pseudogene TRBV3-2) to TRBJ2-5; 7 bases match TRBD1. Looked up from germline, CDR1 is LGHDT and CDR2 is YNNKEL (reference sequence). There are 14 residues in the CDR3. V was clipped by 8 bases and J by 4 bases; unmatched bases: 10. The CDR3 DNA reads TGTGCCAGCGAGTCCACAGGGGTCCGAGAGACCCAGTACTTC. Amino acid sequence: CASESTGVRETQYF.

V gene TRBV6-5 combines with J gene TRBJ2-6; TRBD1 might be the D (5 bases). The CDR3 extends over 16 amino acids. Germline assignment: CDR1 MNHEY and CDR2 SVGAGI. V lost 3 bases and J 3 bases, leaving 12 bases between the germline ends. CDR3 coding DNA: TGTGCCAGCAGTTATTATAGGGGCGGTGGGGCCAACGTCCTGACTTTC. The encoded protein is CASSYYRGGGANVLTF.

For this clone: Given a much more abundant clone one base away, this may be a read error. V and J are TRBV6-1 and TRBJ1-2; D unresolved. The CDR3 length is 12 residues. Between the trimmed V and J ends, which lost 3 bases and 4 bases, there was a span of 6 bases. Germline lookup yields CDR1 MNHNS and CDR2 SASEGT. CDR3 coding DNA: TGTGCCAGCAGTGAGACGGGCTATGGCTACACCTTC. Residues: CASSETGYGYTF.

V gene TRBV25-1 combines with J gene TRBJ1-2; TRBD1 agrees at 9 bases. The ends lost 5 bases at V and 8 bases at J; junction bases unmatched: 6. This CDR3 is built from 13 residues. Per germline, CDR1 MGHDK and CDR2 SYGVNS. This CDR3 reads CASSLQGAGGYTF. The CDR3 DNA sequence: TGTGCCAGCAGTCTACAGGGGGCGGGCGGCTACACCTTC.

The chain has TRBV28 and TRBJ1-1; tentative D call: TRBD1 (5 bases). The ends were cut back, 6 bases at V and 2 bases at J, with 10 bases in the middle. The germline gives CDR1 MDHEN, CDR2 SYDVKM. The CDR3 contains 13 residues. CDR3 amino acids: CASSDRRNTEAFF. Written as DNA, the CDR3 is TGTGCCAGCAGCGACAGAAGAAACACTGAAGCTTTCTTT.

The genes are TRBV19 and TRBJ1-4, with TRBD1 matching 7 bases. V shed 5 bases, J shed 6 bases, and the junction held 6 bases outside the gene matches. The CDR3 length is 14 residues. Germline assignment: CDR1 LNHDA and CDR2 SQIVND (reference sequence). CDR3 in amino acids: CASSRDSLHEKLFF. Here the CDR3 DNA reads TGTGCCAGTAGTCGGGACAGCCTACATGAAAAACTGTTTTTT.

The V and J genes are TRBV5-8 and TRBJ1-2, with D perhaps TRBD1 (6 bases). CDR1 and CDR2 (germline): SGHTS, YDEGEE. CDR3 length equals 13 residues. V gave up 5 bases and J gave up 3 bases, with 11 bases separating them. CDR3 nucleotides: TGTGCCAGCAGAGTAGGGGGATACTATGGCTACACCTTC. This gives the protein CASRVGGYYGYTF.

V and J are TRBV6-6 and TRBJ1-5; weak D call: TRBD1 (6 bases). This CDR3 has 16 residues. The V gene's germline CDR1 is MNHNY and CDR2 SVGAGI (reference sequence). V dropped 6 bases and J dropped 0 bases, with 15 bases sitting between them. The CDR3 nucleotides read TGTGCCAGCAGCCAAAAACAGGGCTTTAGCAATCAGCCCCAGCATTTT. Protein: CASSQKQGFSNQPQHF.

The chain uses TRBV12-5 and TRBJ1-2; 7 positions match TRBD1. The germline gives CDR1 LGHNT, CDR2 FRNRAP. The CDR3 extends over 18 amino acids. V shed 0 bases, J shed 2 bases, and the junction held 12 bases outside the gene matches. CDR3 region: CASGLVMAGGSRNYGYTF. CDR3 bases: TGTGCTAGTGGTTTGGTGATGGCAGGGGGTTCCCGGAACTATGGCTACACCTTC.

The CDR3: CASSPWEGSEKLFF. CDR3 sequence (DNA): TGTGCCAGCAGCCCCTGGGAGGGTAGTGAAAAACTGTTTTTT. This rearrangement joins TRBV25-1 to TRBJ1-4; D unresolved. Germline V gene lookup returns CDR1 MGHDK and CDR2 SYGVNS. The CDR3 has 14 residues. V dropped 6 bases and J dropped 7 bases, with 15 bases sitting between them.

J is TRBJ2-7 and V is TRBV5-1; TRBD1 agrees at 8 bases. Trimming removed 4 bases from V and 2 bases from J; junction bases left unmatched: 5. The CDR3 consists of 14 residues. CDR1 is SGHRS and CDR2 is YFSETQ in the germline V gene. CDR3 residues: CASSPLTGAYEQYF. The CDR3 coding sequence is TGCGCCAGCAGCCCGTTGACAGGGGCCTACGAGCAGTACTTC.

The chain combines TRBV6-5 with TRBJ1-5; 11 nucleotides agree with TRBD1. The CDR3 loop spans 14 amino acids. Germline V gene data show CDR1 as MNHEY and CDR2 as SVGAGI. The junction had 5 bases not matched to a gene; V was cut back by 6 bases and J by 7 bases. This CDR3 is CASRRGQGGQPQHF. In DNA form, the CDR3 reads TGTGCCAGCAGACGGGGACAGGGGGGCCAGCCCCAGCATTTT.